This TCR beta chain comes out of a study of graft-versus-host responses after intestinal transplantation. Study-wide context: All recipients got anti-thymocyte globulin induction, then tacrolimus and steroids for roughly three years.

This clone has just a few counts. This CDR3 is 16 amino acids long. Germline CDR1 reads MRHNA; CDR2 reads SNTAGT. V trimming: 4 bases; J trimming: 2 bases; junction bases outside the gene matches: 6. The protocol was immunoSEQ multiplex PCR, while the TCRdb copy is restricted to in-frame clones and leaves out a portion. The table has 49,000 or so clones, over 80% seen once. Sequencing was performed on PBMCs, taken around 800 days after a first intestinal transplant, on the day of a second. The sequence derives from a human patient who received an intestinal transplant, so some T cells may come from the graft donor. This chain connects TRBV6-4 to TRBJ2-2; TRBD2 agrees at 8 bases. The CDR3 region has the DNA TGTGCCAGCAGTGTTTGGGGGACTAGTAACACCGGGGAGCTGTTTTTT. This sequence encodes CASSVWGTSNTGELFF.